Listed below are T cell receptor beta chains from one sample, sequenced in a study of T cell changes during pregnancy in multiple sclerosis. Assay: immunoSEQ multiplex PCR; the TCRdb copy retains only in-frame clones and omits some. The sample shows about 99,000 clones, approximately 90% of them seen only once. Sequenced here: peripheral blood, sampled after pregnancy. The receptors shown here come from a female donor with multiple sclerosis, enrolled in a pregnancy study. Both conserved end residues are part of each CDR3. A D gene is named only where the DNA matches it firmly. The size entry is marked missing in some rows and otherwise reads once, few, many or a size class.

CDR3 DNA: TGTGCCAGCAGGCACGGGAGGGGGTCTAATGAAAAACTGTTTTTT
CDR3 protein: CASRHGRGSNEKLFF
V gene: TRBV6-5
clone size: .
D gene: .
J gene: TRBJ1-4

CDR3 DNA: TGTGCCAGCCGCCGGCTGGGCGGGGGTGGAGATACGCAGTATTTT
CDR3 protein: CASRRLGGGGDTQYF
V gene: TRBV18
clone size: .
D gene: TRBD2
J gene: TRBJ2-3

CDR3 DNA: TGCGCCAGCAGCCAATACTCTAATGAAAAACTGTTTTTT
CDR3 protein: CASSQYSNEKLFF
V gene: TRBV4-3
clone size: .
D gene: .
J gene: TRBJ1-4

CDR3 DNA: TGCGCCAGCAGCCAAGATAGGGCCCCGGAGGCCCAGTACTTC
CDR3 protein: CASSQDRAPEAQYF
V gene: TRBV4-3
clone size: .
D gene: .
J gene: TRBJ2-5

CDR3 DNA: TGTGCCAGCAGCAGTACCGGGACAAGGAGCTACGAGCAGTACTTC
CDR3 protein: CASSSTGTRSYEQYF
V gene: TRBV28
clone size: .
D gene: .
J gene: TRBJ2-7

CDR3 DNA: TGTGCCTGGAGAGGGACAGGGAACTATGGCTACACCTTC
CDR3 protein: CAWRGTGNYGYTF
V gene: TRBV30
clone size: .
D gene: TRBD1
J gene: TRBJ1-2

CDR3 DNA: TGTGCCAGTAGTATAGGGTGGGCAGCCGATCAGCCCCAGCATTTT
CDR3 protein: CASSIGWAADQPQHF
V gene: TRBV19
clone size: few
D gene: .
J gene: TRBJ1-5

CDR3 DNA: TGTGCCAGCAGCTTAATCGCCCAGGGGCAGTCTGAAGCTTTCTTT
CDR3 protein: CASSLIAQGQSEAFF
V gene: TRBV7-3
clone size: .
D gene: .
J gene: TRBJ1-1

CDR3 DNA: TGTGCCAGCAGCTTGGGACTAGCGGGAGTGGGCGGGGAGCTGTTTTTT
CDR3 protein: CASSLGLAGVGGELFF
V gene: TRBV5-5
clone size: .
D gene: TRBD2
J gene: TRBJ2-2

CDR3 DNA: TGTGCCTGGAGTCCGTCGGGGTACGAGCAGTACTTC
CDR3 protein: CAWSPSGYEQYF
V gene: TRBV30
clone size: .
D gene: .
J gene: TRBJ2-7

CDR3 DNA: TGTGCCAGCAGTTCACAGGGGCACACTGAAGCTTTCTTT
CDR3 protein: CASSSQGHTEAFF
V gene: TRBV25-1
clone size: .
D gene: TRBD1
J gene: TRBJ1-1

CDR3 DNA: TGCGCCAGCAGCCCTGGACAGGGGGAAGAGACCCAGTACTTC
CDR3 protein: CASSPGQGEETQYF
V gene: TRBV5-1
clone size: .
D gene: TRBD1
J gene: TRBJ2-5

CDR3 DNA: TGTGCCAGCAGTTTCTGGCGGGATAACAATGAGCAGTTCTTC
CDR3 protein: CASSFWRDNNEQFF
V gene: TRBV27
clone size: .
D gene: .
J gene: TRBJ2-1

CDR3 DNA: TGTGCCAGCAGCCAAGACCCCCAGGGCAGTTTCAATCAGCCCCAGCATTTT
CDR3 protein: CASSQDPQGSFNQPQHF
V gene: TRBV4-2
clone size: .
D gene: .
J gene: TRBJ1-5

CDR3 DNA: TGCAGCGTTGAGCAGGGAAGGGCTGAAGCTTTCTTT
CDR3 protein: CSVEQGRAEAFF
V gene: TRBV29-1
clone size: .
D gene: .
J gene: TRBJ1-1

CDR3 DNA: TGTGCCAGCAGCTCCCCGGTTGGGACTAGCGGGAGGTCCTACGAGCAGTACTTC
CDR3 protein: CASSSPVGTSGRSYEQYF
V gene: TRBV4-2
clone size: .
D gene: TRBD2
J gene: TRBJ2-7

CDR3 DNA: TGTGCCAGCAGCCCATACGGGACAGGGGACAATGAGCAGTTCTTC
CDR3 protein: CASSPYGTGDNEQFF
V gene: TRBV11-3
clone size: .
D gene: TRBD1
J gene: TRBJ2-1

CDR3 DNA: TGCAGCGTTGAAGGGAGACAGGGGAATGGCTACACCTTC
CDR3 protein: CSVEGRQGNGYTF
V gene: TRBV29-1
clone size: .
D gene: TRBD1
J gene: TRBJ1-2

CDR3 DNA: TGCGCCAGCAGCCCCCTATTCTCTGGGGCCAACGTCCTGACTTTC
CDR3 protein: CASSPLFSGANVLTF
V gene: TRBV5-1
clone size: .
D gene: .
J gene: TRBJ2-6

CDR3 DNA: TGTGCCAGCTCACTCTTACAGGGGAGTAACCAGCCCCAGCATTTT
CDR3 protein: CASSLLQGSNQPQHF
V gene: TRBV18
clone size: once
D gene: TRBD1
J gene: TRBJ1-5

CDR3 DNA: TGTGCCAGCAGTACGGGCTACGAGCAGTACTTC
CDR3 protein: CASSTGYEQYF
V gene: TRBV6-6
clone size: .
D gene: .
J gene: TRBJ2-7

CDR3 DNA: TGTGCCAGCTGGGCGGGGGAAACCTACGAGCAGTACTTC
CDR3 protein: CASWAGETYEQYF
V gene: TRBV2
clone size: .
D gene: TRBD2
J gene: TRBJ2-7

CDR3 DNA: TGTGCCAGCAGTTTTGTTACAGGGAACACTGAAGCTTTCTTT
CDR3 protein: CASSFVTGNTEAFF
V gene: TRBV28
clone size: .
D gene: .
J gene: TRBJ1-1

CDR3 DNA: TGTGCCAGCAGTGAAGACCCACCACTCGACAGGATCTATGGCTACACCTTC
CDR3 protein: CASSEDPPLDRIYGYTF
V gene: TRBV6-1
clone size: .
D gene: .
J gene: TRBJ1-2

CDR3 DNA: TGTGCCAGCAGTGAATCCAGGGCCTATGGCTACACCTTC
CDR3 protein: CASSESRAYGYTF
V gene: TRBV2
clone size: .
D gene: .
J gene: TRBJ1-2

CDR3 DNA: TGTGCCAGCAGCGCCCCCGACAGGAGGCCTGGCGAGCAGTACTTC
CDR3 protein: CASSAPDRRPGEQYF
V gene: TRBV2
clone size: .
D gene: .
J gene: TRBJ2-7

CDR3 DNA: TGTGCCAGTAGTATGGCTCACAGGGCCTATGGCTACACCTTC
CDR3 protein: CASSMAHRAYGYTF
V gene: TRBV19
clone size: .
D gene: .
J gene: TRBJ1-2

CDR3 DNA: TGTGCCAGCAGTTTATATTTCGCCACAGGTGAAGCTTTCTTT
CDR3 protein: CASSLYFATGEAFF
V gene: TRBV27
clone size: .
D gene: .
J gene: TRBJ1-1

CDR3 DNA: TGTGCCAGCAGCTTAACTAGCGGGGGAGCAGAGACCCAGTACTTC
CDR3 protein: CASSLTSGGAETQYF
V gene: TRBV11-2
clone size: .
D gene: TRBD2
J gene: TRBJ2-5

CDR3 DNA: TGTGCCAGCAGCCAAAGGCTAGCGGGAGTGAATGAGCAGTTCTTC
CDR3 protein: CASSQRLAGVNEQFF
V gene: TRBV4-2
clone size: .
D gene: TRBD2
J gene: TRBJ2-1

CDR3 DNA: TGTGCCAGCAAGGACAGGAACACCGGGGAGCTGTTTTTT
CDR3 protein: CASKDRNTGELFF
V gene: TRBV7-3
clone size: .
D gene: .
J gene: TRBJ2-2

CDR3 DNA: TGTGCCAGCAGTCCCGGGACTAAAAACTCCTACGAGCAGTACTTC
CDR3 protein: CASSPGTKNSYEQYF
V gene: TRBV28
clone size: .
D gene: TRBD2
J gene: TRBJ2-7

CDR3 DNA: TGTGCCAGTAGGGCAGGGGGCTTGATGGAGACCCAGTACTTC
CDR3 protein: CASRAGGLMETQYF
V gene: TRBV19
clone size: .
D gene: TRBD1
J gene: TRBJ2-5

CDR3 DNA: TGTGCCAGTAGTCCTCTCGGAGGGAGCACAGATACGCAGTATTTT
CDR3 protein: CASSPLGGSTDTQYF
V gene: TRBV19
clone size: .
D gene: .
J gene: TRBJ2-3

CDR3 DNA: TGTGCCAGCAGTCGGGGAACGGCGAATCAGCCCCAGCATTTT
CDR3 protein: CASSRGTANQPQHF
V gene: TRBV28
clone size: .
D gene: .
J gene: TRBJ1-5

CDR3 DNA: TGTGCCAGCCCCTCCTCCTACGAGCAGTACTTC
CDR3 protein: CASPSSYEQYF
V gene: TRBV7-6
clone size: .
D gene: .
J gene: TRBJ2-7

CDR3 DNA: TGTGCCAGCAGCTTAGATGGGAGGACTTCATTCTTCTCTGGAAACACCATATATTTT
CDR3 protein: CASSLDGRTSFFSGNTIYF
V gene: TRBV7-8
clone size: .
D gene: .
J gene: TRBJ1-3

CDR3 DNA: TGTGCCAGCAGCCCACTAGCGGGAAAATTCTACGAGCAGTACTTC
CDR3 protein: CASSPLAGKFYEQYF
V gene: TRBV6-5
clone size: .
D gene: TRBD2
J gene: TRBJ2-7

CDR3 DNA: TGTGCCAGTAGTAACTCGGGACAGCTTAGCAATCAGCCCCAGCATTTT
CDR3 protein: CASSNSGQLSNQPQHF
V gene: TRBV19
clone size: .
D gene: TRBD1
J gene: TRBJ1-5

CDR3 DNA: TGCGCCAGCAGCCCAAACGGGGTTGGCACAGATACGCAGTATTTT
CDR3 protein: CASSPNGVGTDTQYF
V gene: TRBV23-1
clone size: .
D gene: .
J gene: TRBJ2-3

CDR3 DNA: TGTGCCAGTAGACCCGAAAAGTGGGACACGAACACCGGGGAGCTGTTTTTT
CDR3 protein: CASRPEKWDTNTGELFF
V gene: TRBV19
clone size: .
D gene: .
J gene: TRBJ2-2

CDR3 DNA: TGTGCCAGCAGCTTAGATACAACTAGCGGGAGCACAGATACGCAGTATTTT
CDR3 protein: CASSLDTTSGSTDTQYF
V gene: TRBV11-3
clone size: .
D gene: TRBD2
J gene: TRBJ2-3

CDR3 DNA: TGTGCCAGCAGCAGGGGGACAGCCCCGAAGCAGTTCTTC
CDR3 protein: CASSRGTAPKQFF
V gene: TRBV5-4
clone size: .
D gene: TRBD1
J gene: TRBJ2-1

CDR3 DNA: TGCGCCAGCAGCATTAGAAGGACTAGCGGGGGAGATGAGCAGTTCTTC
CDR3 protein: CASSIRRTSGGDEQFF
V gene: TRBV4-3
clone size: .
D gene: TRBD2
J gene: TRBJ2-1

CDR3 DNA: TGTGCCAGCAGCCCGACTAGCGGGGGGGTCTCCTACAATGAGCAGTTCTTC
CDR3 protein: CASSPTSGGVSYNEQFF
V gene: TRBV7-7
clone size: .
D gene: TRBD2
J gene: TRBJ2-1

CDR3 DNA: TGTGCCAGCAGCTTCGGGGGACCAGATACGCAGTATTTT
CDR3 protein: CASSFGGPDTQYF
V gene: TRBV5-4
clone size: .
D gene: .
J gene: TRBJ2-3

CDR3 DNA: TGTGCCTGGAGGGCGGAGGAAAAACTGTTTTTT
CDR3 protein: CAWRAEEKLFF
V gene: TRBV30
clone size: .
D gene: .
J gene: TRBJ1-4

CDR3 DNA: TGTGCCATCAGTGTTACAGGGACAGGCGAGCAGTACTTC
CDR3 protein: CAISVTGTGEQYF
V gene: TRBV10-3
clone size: few
D gene: TRBD1
J gene: TRBJ2-7

CDR3 DNA: TGTGCCAGCAGTGAATTAGGGGGAGGGTCACCCAATGAGCAGTTCTTC
CDR3 protein: CASSELGGGSPNEQFF
V gene: TRBV25-1
clone size: .
D gene: .
J gene: TRBJ2-1

CDR3 DNA: TGTGCCAGCAGTGCGAGAAGGGCTTCAGCGGGAGGGGGAAATGAGCAGTTCTTC
CDR3 protein: CASSARRASAGGGNEQFF
V gene: TRBV6-1
clone size: .
D gene: TRBD2
J gene: TRBJ2-1

CDR3 DNA: TGTGCCAGCAGTGAAAGGGGGCACGGGGTGTACTTC
CDR3 protein: CASSERGHGVYF
V gene: TRBV27
clone size: .
D gene: TRBD1
J gene: TRBJ2-5

CDR3 DNA: TGTGCCAGCAGCTTGGTTCTGGGGGGGCCCGGCTACAATGAGCAGTTCTTC
CDR3 protein: CASSLVLGGPGYNEQFF
V gene: TRBV7-2
clone size: .
D gene: .
J gene: TRBJ2-1

CDR3 DNA: TGTGCCAGCAGCCTGACTAGCGGGGGGGCGAACACCGGGGAGCTGTTTTTT
CDR3 protein: CASSLTSGGANTGELFF
V gene: TRBV7-9
clone size: .
D gene: TRBD2
J gene: TRBJ2-2

CDR3 DNA: TGTGCCAGCAGCGTAAGACTAGCGGGCTTCTCCTACGAGCAGTACTTC
CDR3 protein: CASSVRLAGFSYEQYF
V gene: TRBV9
clone size: .
D gene: TRBD2
J gene: TRBJ2-7